These 27 T cell receptor beta chains share one sample of origin, sequenced in a study of blood T cell repertoires in COVID-19. Profiled with immunoSEQ multiplex PCR; TCRdb holds only in-frame clones, not every one. The sample holds about 73,000 clones, 90% seen once. The sequencing input was peripheral blood. These receptors originate from a woman between 18 and 30 years old with acute or convalescent COVID-19.

This chain links TRBV2 with TRBJ2-4, with 9 bases that match TRBD2. Per the germline V gene, CDR1 is SNHLY and CDR2 is FYNNEI. V shed 5 bases, J shed 4 bases, and the junction held 6 bases outside the gene matches. The length of the CDR3 is 15 residues. Here the CDR3 DNA reads TGTGCCAGCAGTATAGCGGGGGCATCAAAAAACATTCAGTACTTC. It encodes CASSIAGASKNIQYF.

The genes are TRBV29-1 and TRBJ2-5, with D perhaps matching TRBD1 (5 bases). The germline gives CDR1 SQVTM, CDR2 ANQGSEA. CDR3 length equals 13 residues. V gave up 4 bases and J gave up 0 bases, with 9 bases separating them. CDR3: CSVGFRDQETQYF. The CDR3 DNA follows: TGCAGCGTTGGTTTCAGGGACCAAGAGACCCAGTACTTC.

The V and J genes are TRBV6-1 and TRBJ2-7, with D hard to call. CDR1 is MNHNS and CDR2 is SASEGT in the germline V gene. The CDR3 sequence is 14 residues long. V lost 2 bases and J 7 bases, leaving 15 bases between the germline ends. This CDR3 reads CASSEFNYYPEQYF. In DNA form, the CDR3 reads TGTGCCAGCAGTGAATTCAACTACTACCCTGAGCAGTACTTC.

The CDR3, as DNA: TGCAGTGCTAGTTGGGCCAGGGGAGGGGATCTAGCCAAAAACATTCAGTACTTC. This sequence encodes CSASWARGGDLAKNIQYF. The chain uses TRBV20-1 and TRBJ2-4; weak D call: TRBD2 (7 bases). This CDR3 contains 18 residues. Trimming took off 3 bases at V and 0 bases at J, with 21 bases between the two ends. Germline CDR1 and CDR2: DFQATT and SNEGSKA (reference sequence).

This chain connects TRBV6-5 to TRBJ2-3; a possible D gene is TRBD1 (6 bases). Trimming shortened V by 4 bases and J by 2 bases, and 16 bases separated the two germline ends. From germline, CDR1 is MNHEY and CDR2 SVGAGI. This CDR3 has 16 amino acids. CDR3 amino acids: CASSSPLGGITDTQYF. The DNA for the CDR3 is TGTGCCAGCAGTTCCCCCCTAGGGGGAATCACAGATACGCAGTATTTT.

V gene TRBV28 combines with J gene TRBJ1-3; D possibly corresponds to TRBD1 (5 bases). Trimming left V 7 bases short and J 0 bases short, with 10 bases between. This CDR3 has 14 amino acids. Germline CDR1 and CDR2: MDHEN and SYDVKM. CDR3 in amino acids: CASTGFGSGNTIYF. The CDR3 DNA reads as TGTGCCAGCACAGGGTTTGGCTCTGGAAACACCATATATTTT.

The V and J genes are TRBV6-1 and TRBJ2-5; TRBD2 matches 14 bases. Germline V gene data show CDR1 as MNHNS and CDR2 as SASEGT. The CDR3 sequence is 17 residues long. V trimming: 3 bases; J trimming: 4 bases; junction bases outside the gene matches: 7. This CDR3 is CASSDPGLAGDGETQYF. The CDR3 region has the DNA TGTGCCAGCAGTGACCCGGGACTAGCGGGAGACGGAGAGACCCAGTACTTC.

This clone has just a few counts. This chain joins TRBV7-8 and TRBJ2-1; 8 bases agree with TRBD2. Germline loops: CDR1 SGHVS, CDR2 FQNEAQ. The CDR3 spans 17 residues. Unmatched junction bases numbered 16, after V lost 4 bases and J lost 8 bases. Here the CDR3 reads CASSSRTAGLEVDEQFF. The CDR3 nucleotides are TGTGCCAGCAGCTCTCGAACCGCGGGACTAGAGGTCGATGAGCAGTTCTTC.

The sample holds one count of this clone. V and J are TRBV6-1 and TRBJ2-4; 8 nucleotides agree with TRBD2. V gave up 3 bases and J gave up 5 bases; unmatched junction bases: 9. Germline V gives CDR1 MNHNS, CDR2 SASEGT. The CDR3 is made up of 16 amino acids. CDR3 sequence reads: CASSDTSGGGENIQYF. DNA of the CDR3: TGTGCCAGCAGTGATACGAGCGGGGGCGGCGAAAACATTCAGTACTTC.

The rearrangement joins TRBV12-5 to TRBJ2-3; 9 bases are a match to TRBD1. The CDR3 has 16 amino acids. CDR1 is LGHNT and CDR2 is FRNRAP in the germline V gene. J gave up 3 bases and V 5 bases, and 9 bases lay outside the gene matches. The CDR3 nucleotides read TGTGCTAGTGGTCTAAATCGGGACAGGGAGACAGATACGCAGTATTTT. It specifies CASGLNRDRETDTQYF.

This clone has a single count. This chain connects TRBV29-1 to TRBJ1-1; D is unresolved. CDR1 and CDR2 from the germline V gene are SQVTM and ANQGSEA. V was trimmed by 6 bases and J by 1 base, leaving 12 bases between them. The CDR3 is made up of 13 amino acids. The CDR3 nucleotides are TGCAGCGTAAATACAGAGCCGAACACTGAAGCTTTCTTT. This sequence encodes CSVNTEPNTEAFF.

This clone appeared a single time. This sequence joins TRBV28 and TRBJ1-5, with no clear D. With 3 bases removed from V and 0 bases from J, the gap between germline ends came to 12 bases. Germline loops: CDR1 MDHEN, CDR2 SYDVKM. CDR3 length: 16 amino acids. The CDR3 region has the DNA TGTGCCAGCAGTTTTATGACACTCTATAGCAATCAGCCCCAGCATTTT. This codes for CASSFMTLYSNQPQHF.

This clone was found once. The CDR3 region is CASSLSMSSYEQYF. DNA for the CDR3: TGTGCCAGCAGCTTATCCATGAGCTCCTACGAGCAGTACTTC. The chain joins TRBV7-2 to TRBJ2-7; D is ambiguous. Looked up from germline, CDR1 is SGHTA and CDR2 is FQGNSA. The CDR3 is 14 residues long. The V end lost 2 bases, the J end lost 0 bases, and 8 bases lay between the germline ends.

The chain links TRBV11-3 to TRBJ2-3; no clear D gene. The CDR3 is made up of 12 amino acids. V lost 2 bases and J 2 bases, leaving 2 bases between the germline ends. Germline-derived CDR1 and CDR2 are SGHNT and YENEEA. CDR3 in DNA: TGTGCCAGCAGCTTACACACAGATACGCAGTATTTT. Protein sequence: CASSLHTDTQYF.

The CDR3 loop is CASSLRREGHNEQFF. Here the CDR3 DNA reads TGTGCCAGCAGCTTACGGCGGGAGGGCCACAATGAGCAGTTCTTC. This chain joins TRBV7-2 and TRBJ2-1, with 9 nucleotides matching TRBD2. CDR1 SGHTA and CDR2 FQGNSA come from the germline V gene. The junction had 4 bases not matched to a gene; V was cut back by 2 bases and J by 5 bases. This CDR3 spans 15 amino acids.

This clone is a singleton in its sample. The chain recombines TRBV11-2 with TRBJ2-2; TRBD1 matches 7 bases. The germline V gene encodes CDR1 SGHAT and CDR2 FQNNGV. This CDR3 has 16 amino acids. Unmatched junction bases numbered 6, after V lost 4 bases and J lost 1 base. CDR3 DNA sequence: TGTGCCAGCAGCTCCGGGACAGAGGTGAACACCGGGGAGCTGTTTTTT. Residues: CASSSGTEVNTGELFF.

This clone has more than one count but fewer than ten. The rearrangement joins TRBV11-2 to TRBJ2-1; TRBD2 matches at 9 bases. The CDR3 length is 16 residues. V trimming: 8 bases; J trimming: 7 bases; junction bases outside the gene matches: 15. Germline CDR1 and CDR2: SGHAT and FQNNGV. The CDR3 spells CASGLSPSGDQNEQFF. For the CDR3, the DNA is TGTGCCAGCGGACTCTCCCCTAGCGGGGATCAGAATGAGCAGTTCTTC.

This sequence joins TRBV5-8 and TRBJ2-1; a possible D gene is TRBD2 (6 bases). Germline CDR1 SGHTS, CDR2 YDEGEE. The CDR3 has 13 residues. V lost 4 bases and J 7 bases, leaving 12 bases between the germline ends. Here the CDR3 DNA reads TGTGCCAGCAGCCCGGGGAGGAGGAATGAGCAGTTCTTC. Protein: CASSPGRRNEQFF.

V is TRBV29-1 and J is TRBJ2-3, with TRBD1 matching 8 bases. The germline V gene has CDR1 SQVTM and CDR2 ANQGSEA. This CDR3 is built from 15 residues. The ends lost 0 bases at V and 4 bases at J; junction bases unmatched: 6. This chain's CDR3 is CSVEDAQGASDTQYF. CDR3 nucleotides: TGCAGCGTTGAAGATGCTCAGGGGGCATCAGATACGCAGTATTTT.

This clone was counted once. The chain carries TRBV7-9 and TRBJ2-1, with 7 bases identical to TRBD2. CDR1 is SEHNR and CDR2 is FQNEAQ in the germline V gene (reference sequence). V was clipped by 5 bases and J by 6 bases; unmatched bases: 10. CDR3 length: 15 amino acids. CDR3 loop: CASSRRGPGGNEQFF. The CDR3 DNA sequence: TGTGCCAGCAGCCGTAGAGGACCGGGAGGCAATGAGCAGTTCTTC. Together with reference TRBV7-9 and TRBJ2-1, the CDR3 gives the full variable domain: DTGVSQNPRHKITKRGQNVTFRCDPISEHNRLYWYRQTLGQGPEFLTYFQNEAQLEKSRLLSDRFSAERPKGSFSTLEIQRTEQGDSAMYLCASSRRGPGGNEQFFGPGTRLTVL.

This clone was seen just once. The chain recombines TRBV6-7 with TRBJ1-2, with 7 nucleotides matching TRBD1. TRBV6-7 qualifies as an ORF whose function is uncertain. The CDR3 runs to 13 residues. The V and J ends lost 8 bases and 1 base, in that order; junction bases with no gene match: 4. Here the CDR3 reads CASVGQRNYGYTF. The CDR3 region has the DNA TGTGCCAGCGTGGGACAGCGTAACTATGGCTACACCTTC.

This clone has a single count. The chain links TRBV19 to TRBJ1-1; no firm D call. V was cut by 2 bases and J by 7 bases, with 11 bases left in between. This CDR3 region has 13 residues. Germline values: CDR1 LNHDA, CDR2 SQIVND (reference sequence). CDR3 protein: CASSITVTLEAFF. The CDR3 region has the DNA TGTGCCAGTAGTATAACCGTGACTCTTGAAGCTTTCTTT. Variable domain in full (rest from reference TRBV19 and TRBJ1-1): DGGITQSPKYLFRKEGQNVTLSCEQNLNHDAMYWYRQDPGQGLRLIYYSQIVNDFQKGDIAEGYSVSREKKESFPLTVTSAQKNPTAFYLCASSITVTLEAFFGQGTRLTVV.

This sequence joins TRBV5-4 and TRBJ2-1; 10 positions agree with TRBD2. Germline trimming cut 4 bases from V and 9 bases from J; bases unmatched to any gene: 10. The CDR3 totals 15 residues. Per germline, CDR1 SGHNT and CDR2 YYREEE (reference sequence). In DNA, the CDR3 is TGTGCCAGCAGCCCGGTCCTAGCGGGAGTTGCTGAGCAGTTCTTC. It specifies CASSPVLAGVAEQFF.

The chain links TRBV7-8 to TRBJ2-2; 7 bases are a match to TRBD1. This CDR3 comprises 16 residues. Germline CDR1 reads SGHVS; CDR2 reads FQNEAQ. Germline trimming cut 4 bases from V and 0 bases from J; bases unmatched to any gene: 5. The CDR3 nucleotides read TGTGCCAGCAGCTGGTCCGGGACAGCGAACACCGGGGAGCTGTTTTTT. This codes for CASSWSGTANTGELFF.

J is TRBJ1-4 and V is TRBV19, with 9 bases matching TRBD1. Per germline, CDR1 LNHDA and CDR2 SQIVND (reference sequence). CDR3 length: 18 amino acids. The ends lost 5 bases at V and 8 bases at J; junction bases unmatched: 18. The CDR3 DNA reads as TGTGCCAGTAGTCAGAATACAGGGGGCGTAAGGTCGGGCGAAAAACTGTTTTTT. Protein: CASSQNTGGVRSGEKLFF.

The V call is TRBV5-6, the J call TRBJ2-1; a weak D match, TRBD2 (5 bases). Between the trimmed V and J ends, which lost 4 bases and 8 bases, there was a span of 13 bases. Germline CDR1 SGHDT, CDR2 YYEEEE. The length of the CDR3 is 13 residues. The CDR3 DNA reads TGTGCCAGCAGCCGAGGGTTACCAGATGAGCAGTTCTTC. The encoded protein is CASSRGLPDEQFF. The complete variable domain, with remaining parts taken from reference TRBV5-6 and TRBJ2-1, reads DAGVTQSPTHLIKTRGQQVTLRCSPKSGHDTVSWYQQALGQGPQFIFQYYEEEERQRGNFPDRFSGHQFPNYSSELNVNALLLGDSALYLCASSRGLPDEQFFGPGTRLTVL.

This clone has only one observation. The genes are TRBV3-1 (or the pseudogene TRBV3-2) and TRBJ2-3; D is ambiguous. The CDR3 loop spans 15 amino acids. The germline CDR1 and CDR2 sequences are LGHDT and YNNKEL (reference sequence). Trimming cost V 0 bases and J 1 base, with 8 bases left between them. The DNA for the CDR3 is TGTGCCAGCAGCCAAGACATAGCTGGCACAGATACGCAGTATTTT. Its protein is CASSQDIAGTDTQYF.